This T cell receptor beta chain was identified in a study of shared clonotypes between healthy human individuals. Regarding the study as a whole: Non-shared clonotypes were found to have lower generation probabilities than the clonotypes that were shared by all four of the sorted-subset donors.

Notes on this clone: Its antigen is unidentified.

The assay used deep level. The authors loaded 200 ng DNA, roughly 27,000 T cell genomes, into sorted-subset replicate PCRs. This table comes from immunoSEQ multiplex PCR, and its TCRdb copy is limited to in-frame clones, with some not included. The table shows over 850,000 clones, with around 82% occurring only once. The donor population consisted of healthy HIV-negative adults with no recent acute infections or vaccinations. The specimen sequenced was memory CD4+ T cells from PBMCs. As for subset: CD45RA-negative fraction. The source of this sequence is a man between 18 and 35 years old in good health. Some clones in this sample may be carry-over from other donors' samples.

Here the CDR3 reads CASRNLETQYF. CDR3 DNA: TGCGCCAGCAGAAACTTAGAGACCCAGTACTTC. The chain combines TRBV5-1 with TRBJ2-5, with no clear D. This CDR3 contains 11 residues. The ends were cut back, 5 bases at V and 4 bases at J, with 6 bases in the middle. Germline CDR1 SGHRS, CDR2 YFSETQ.